This T cell receptor beta chain was identified during a study of beta chain features in type 1 diabetes (dated by TCRdb to 2016 to 2019). At the level of the whole study: Patients and healthy donors did not differ in mean age, gender distribution, total cell number or subset yield. In the study, TCRB repertoires of sorted circulating CD4+ T cell subsets from recently diagnosed type 1 diabetes patients were compared with those of matched healthy donors. Regulatory and stem cell-like memory subsets were isolated from only 8 patients and roughly 8 healthy donors, whereas naive and central memory subsets came from all 30 or so donors. A total of just under 110,000,000 sorted cells were examined across all samples, and RNA yield correlated strongly with the number of cells per subset.

The entire isolated RNA was reverse transcribed using the High Capacity cDNA Reverse Transcription Kit, and thus expressed TCRB transcripts were sequenced. Naive, central memory and regulatory T cell samples underwent deep immunoSEQ sequencing, averaging roughly 3.4 million total reads per sample. Sorted cells were lysed in RLT buffer and RNA was extracted with DNase-treated RNeasy Micro or Mini kits, depending on cell number. To prevent cross-contamination, every cell subset was processed on its own, while patient and healthy donor samples were processed together. The immunoSEQ multiplex PCR was used to amplify TCRB sequences from cDNA, yielding 87-bp fragments that span the CDR3 region. Amplicons were sequenced on the Illumina HiSeq platform. The authors' pipeline ran thus. Synthetic template baselines were used to correct PCR bias computationally, reads within Hamming distance 2 were collapsed, and singletons that could not be merged were discarded. Reads were aligned to IMGT to assign V, D and J genes, CDR3 length, and insertions or deletions at six rearrangement sites. Within each subset, clonotype counts were normalized to sorted cell number, and only after that were true diversity and Gini coefficients computed with the tcR R package. The overlap coefficient, calculated on TCRB nucleotide sequences, was used to quantify repertoire sharing. TCRdb holds this immuneACCESS table with in-frame rearrangements only. Some clones are missing; in checked studies, unresolved V genes explain under half, and the rest has no known cause. V and J calls and clone size are copied from that table; D and trimming were computed from the DNA. Counted in this sample were 160,000 or so clones; 8% to 9.5% of them appeared once. Of the sample, over 0.45% falls within the top ten clones.

The V and J ends are trimmed by 6 bases and 0 bases, leaving 11 bases between them. Counted from cysteine to phenylalanine, this CDR3 has 15 amino acids. Only the CDR3 portion is preserved as DNA: 45 bases, with reading frame beginning at the first base. CDR1 and CDR2 are drawn from the germline V gene: MGHDK, SYGVNS. Study-level results and caveats: Only small numbers of individuals were included in the HLA sub-analyses, which left unresolved whether HLA type had any influence on TCRB rearrangement. PCR might favor shorter templates, but patient and control samples were amplified and corrected together, so any skew would affect both groups equally. In all four CD4+ subsets, TCRB CDR3 length was moderately but significantly shorter in type 1 diabetes patients. Because cDNA was sequenced instead of genomic DNA, activated cells with high expression could be over-represented, although the groups did not differ in activation or CD3 levels. At VDJ recombination sites, patients with type 1 diabetes made fewer insertions and deleted more nucleotides, a pattern implying thymic rearrangement abnormalities. Naive, central memory and regulatory TCRB repertoires appeared to be more alike among patients than among healthy donors.

From each donor, a single peripheral blood sample of 90 to 150 mL on average was drawn into heparinised tubes. Naive, central memory, regulatory and stem cell-like memory CD4+ T cells were sorted on a BD FACSAria II using a panel including CD45RO, CCR7, CD25, CD127, CD95 and CD27. Purity was above 98% for every sorted population. PBMCs were separated immediately by Lymphoprep density gradient centrifugation and were stained directly, without being cultured. To minimize batch effects, samples were stained and sorted in pairs, one healthy donor with one patient per experiment. This clone has just a few counts. This receptor's antigen is unknown. The record has no base qualities; no much larger clone is one base away.

Sequenced material: central memory CD4+ T cells from blood. The TCR originated in a woman between 18 and 30 years old with type 1 diabetes. This sequence uses TRBV25-1 and TRBJ1-4; confidence is insufficient to name the D gene. This receptor carries the CDR3 CASRLTDSTNEKLFF. The nucleotides read TGTGCCAGCAGGCTAACCGACTCAACTAATGAAAAACTGTTTTTT. The reference TRBV25-1 and TRBJ1-4 proteins fill in what lies around the CDR3, so the full variable domain reads EADIYQTPRYLVIGTGKKITLECSQTMGHDKMYWYQQDPGMELHLIHYSYGVNSTEKGDLSSESTVSRIRTEHFPLTLESARPSHTSQYLCASRLTDSTNEKLFFGSGTQLSVL.